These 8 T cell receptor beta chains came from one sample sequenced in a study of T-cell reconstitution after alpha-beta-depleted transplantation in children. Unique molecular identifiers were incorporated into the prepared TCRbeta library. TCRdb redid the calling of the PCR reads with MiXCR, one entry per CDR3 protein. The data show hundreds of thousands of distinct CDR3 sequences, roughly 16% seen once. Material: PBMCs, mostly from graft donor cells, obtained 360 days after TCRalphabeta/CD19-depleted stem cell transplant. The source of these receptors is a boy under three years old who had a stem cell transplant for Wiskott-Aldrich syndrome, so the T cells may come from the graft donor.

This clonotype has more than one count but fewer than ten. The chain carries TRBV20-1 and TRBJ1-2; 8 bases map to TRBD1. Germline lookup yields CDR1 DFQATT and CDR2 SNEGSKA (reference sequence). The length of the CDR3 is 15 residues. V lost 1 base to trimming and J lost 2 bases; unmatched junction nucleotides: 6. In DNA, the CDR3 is TGCAGTGCTAGAGCGGACAGGGTGATCAACTATGGCTACACCTTC. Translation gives CSARADRVINYGYTF.

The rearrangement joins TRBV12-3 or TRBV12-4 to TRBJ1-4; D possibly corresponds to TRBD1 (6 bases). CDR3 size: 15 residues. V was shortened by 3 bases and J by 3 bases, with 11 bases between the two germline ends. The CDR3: CASSLSQGSNEKLFF. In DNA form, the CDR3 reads TGTGCCAGCAGTTTGTCACAGGGCTCTAATGAAAAACTGTTTTTT.

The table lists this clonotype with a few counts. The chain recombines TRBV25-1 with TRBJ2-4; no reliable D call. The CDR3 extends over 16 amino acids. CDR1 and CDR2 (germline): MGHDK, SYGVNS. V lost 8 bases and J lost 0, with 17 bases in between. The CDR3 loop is CASPSPPREAKNIQYF. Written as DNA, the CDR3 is TGTGCCAGCCCCTCGCCCCCCAGAGAAGCCAAAAACATTCAGTACTTC.

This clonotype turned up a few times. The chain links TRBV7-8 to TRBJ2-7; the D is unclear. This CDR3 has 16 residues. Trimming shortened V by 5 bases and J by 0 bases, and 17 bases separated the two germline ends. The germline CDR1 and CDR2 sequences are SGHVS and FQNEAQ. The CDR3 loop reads CASSLRRALNSYEQYF. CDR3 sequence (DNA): TGTGCCAGCAGCCTAAGAAGGGCACTGAACTCCTACGAGCAGTACTTC.

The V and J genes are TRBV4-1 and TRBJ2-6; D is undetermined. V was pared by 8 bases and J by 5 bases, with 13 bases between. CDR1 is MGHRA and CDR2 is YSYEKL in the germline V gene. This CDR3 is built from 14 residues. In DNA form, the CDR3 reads TGCGCCAGCCGAACGCATCCGTGGGCCAACGTCCTGACTTTC. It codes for CASRTHPWANVLTF.

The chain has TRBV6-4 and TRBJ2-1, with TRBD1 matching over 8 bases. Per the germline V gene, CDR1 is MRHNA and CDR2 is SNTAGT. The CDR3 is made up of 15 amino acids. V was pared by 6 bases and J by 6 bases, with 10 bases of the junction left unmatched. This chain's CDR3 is CASSNQPGGSNEQFF. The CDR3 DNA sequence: TGTGCCAGCAGCAACCAACCAGGGGGCTCCAATGAGCAGTTCTTC.

CDR3: CSVEAGLSTDTQYF. The CDR3 bases are TGCAGCGTTGAAGCGGGACTGAGCACAGATACGCAGTATTTT. This rearrangement joins TRBV29-1 to TRBJ2-3; TRBD2 is a possible D gene (6 bases). CDR3 size: 14 residues. Germline-derived CDR1 and CDR2 are SQVTM and ANQGSEA. Trimming pared 1 base from V and 0 bases from J, leaving 8 bases between.

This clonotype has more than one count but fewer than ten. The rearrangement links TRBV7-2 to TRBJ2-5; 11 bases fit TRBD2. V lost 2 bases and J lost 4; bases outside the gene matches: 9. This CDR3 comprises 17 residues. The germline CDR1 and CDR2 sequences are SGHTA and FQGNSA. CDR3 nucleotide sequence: TGTGCCAGCAGCTTAAGACAACTAGCGGGGGTCGGAGAGACCCAGTACTTC. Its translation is CASSLRQLAGVGETQYF.